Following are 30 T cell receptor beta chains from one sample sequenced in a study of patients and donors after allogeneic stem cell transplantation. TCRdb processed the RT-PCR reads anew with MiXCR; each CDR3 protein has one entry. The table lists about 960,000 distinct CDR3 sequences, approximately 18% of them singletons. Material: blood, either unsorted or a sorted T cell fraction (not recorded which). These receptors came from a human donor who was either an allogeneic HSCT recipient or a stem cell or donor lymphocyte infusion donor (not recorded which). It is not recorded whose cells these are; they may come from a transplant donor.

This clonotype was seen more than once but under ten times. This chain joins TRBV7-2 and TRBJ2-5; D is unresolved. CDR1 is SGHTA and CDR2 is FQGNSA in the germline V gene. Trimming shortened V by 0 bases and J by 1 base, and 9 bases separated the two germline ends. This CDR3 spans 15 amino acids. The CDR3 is CASSLAPPAQETQYF. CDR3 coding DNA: TGTGCCAGCAGCTTAGCGCCCCCAGCCCAAGAGACCCAGTACTTC.

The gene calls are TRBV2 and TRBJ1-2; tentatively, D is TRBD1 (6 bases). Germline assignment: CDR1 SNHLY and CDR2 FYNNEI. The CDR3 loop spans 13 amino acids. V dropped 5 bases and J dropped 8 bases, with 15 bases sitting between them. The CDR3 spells CASSLSTGKGYTF. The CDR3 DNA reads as TGTGCCAGCAGTCTATCCACAGGGAAAGGCTACACCTTC.

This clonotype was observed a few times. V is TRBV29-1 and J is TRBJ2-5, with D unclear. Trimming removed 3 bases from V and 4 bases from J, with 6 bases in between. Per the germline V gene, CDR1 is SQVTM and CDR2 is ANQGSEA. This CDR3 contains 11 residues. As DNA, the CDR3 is TGCAGCGTTGAGTATTCAGAGACCCAGTACTTC. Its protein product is CSVEYSETQYF.

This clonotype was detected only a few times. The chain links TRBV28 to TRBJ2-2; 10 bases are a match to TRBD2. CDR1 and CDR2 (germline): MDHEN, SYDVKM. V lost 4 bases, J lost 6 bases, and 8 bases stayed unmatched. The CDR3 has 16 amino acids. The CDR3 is CASSSTGTSEAGELFF. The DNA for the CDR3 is TGTGCCAGCAGTTCTACCGGGACTAGCGAGGCCGGGGAGCTGTTTTTT.

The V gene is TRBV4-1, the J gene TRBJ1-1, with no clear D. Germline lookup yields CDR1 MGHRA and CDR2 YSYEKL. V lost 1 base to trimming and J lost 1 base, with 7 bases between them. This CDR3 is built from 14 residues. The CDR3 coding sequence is TGCGCCAGCAGCCAAGGAAAACCGAACACTGAAGCTTTCTTT. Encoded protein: CASSQGKPNTEAFF.

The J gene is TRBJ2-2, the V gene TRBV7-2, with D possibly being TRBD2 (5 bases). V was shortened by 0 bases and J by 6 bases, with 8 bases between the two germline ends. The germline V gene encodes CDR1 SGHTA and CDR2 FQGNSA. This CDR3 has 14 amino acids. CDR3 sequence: CASSLADSSGELFF. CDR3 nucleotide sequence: TGTGCCAGCAGCTTAGCGGACTCTTCCGGGGAGCTGTTTTTT.

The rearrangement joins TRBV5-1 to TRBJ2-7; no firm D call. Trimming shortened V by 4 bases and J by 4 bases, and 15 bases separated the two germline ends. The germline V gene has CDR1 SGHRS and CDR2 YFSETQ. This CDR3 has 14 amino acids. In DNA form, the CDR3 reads TGCGCCAGCAGCCCTTTTTCTTTGACGTACGAGCAGTACTTC. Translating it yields CASSPFSLTYEQYF.

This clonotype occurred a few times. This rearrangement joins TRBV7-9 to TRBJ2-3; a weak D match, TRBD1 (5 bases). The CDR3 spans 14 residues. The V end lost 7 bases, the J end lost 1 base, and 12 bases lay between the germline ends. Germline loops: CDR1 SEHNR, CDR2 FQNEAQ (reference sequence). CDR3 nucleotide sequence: TGTGCCAGCACAGGGCCCCCTGGCACAGATACGCAGTATTTT. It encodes CASTGPPGTDTQYF.

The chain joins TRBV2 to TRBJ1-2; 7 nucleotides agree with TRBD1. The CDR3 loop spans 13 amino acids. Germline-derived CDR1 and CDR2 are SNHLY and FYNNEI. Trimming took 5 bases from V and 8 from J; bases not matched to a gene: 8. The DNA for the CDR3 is TGTGCCAGCAGTCGTGGACAGGCGCGGGGCTACACCTTC. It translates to CASSRGQARGYTF.

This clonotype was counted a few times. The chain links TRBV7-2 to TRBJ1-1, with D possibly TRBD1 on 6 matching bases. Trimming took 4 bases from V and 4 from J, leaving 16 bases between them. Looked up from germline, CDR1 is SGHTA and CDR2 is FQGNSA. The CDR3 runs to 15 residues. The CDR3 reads CASSYPRTVSTEAFF. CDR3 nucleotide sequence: TGTGCCAGCAGCTATCCACGGACAGTTTCCACTGAAGCTTTCTTT.

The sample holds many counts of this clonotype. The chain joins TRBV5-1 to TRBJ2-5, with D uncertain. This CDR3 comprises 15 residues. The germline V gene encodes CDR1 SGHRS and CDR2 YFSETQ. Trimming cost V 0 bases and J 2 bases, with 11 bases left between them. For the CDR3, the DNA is TGCGCCAGCAGCTTGGGACAAACCTCACAAGAGACCCAGTACTTC. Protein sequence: CASSLGQTSQETQYF. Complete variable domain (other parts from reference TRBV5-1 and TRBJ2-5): KAGVTQTPRYLIKTRGQQVTLSCSPISGHRSVSWYQQTPGQGLQFLFEYFSETQRNKGNFPGRFSGRQFSNSRSEMNVSTLELGDSALYLCASSLGQTSQETQYFGPGTRLLVL.

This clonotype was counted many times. The CDR3 protein is CASSPPTGSGNTIYF. Here the CDR3 DNA reads TGTGCCAGCAGTCCTCCGACAGGCTCTGGAAACACCATATATTTT. V is TRBV12-3 or TRBV12-4 and J is TRBJ1-3; weak D call: TRBD1 (6 bases). The length of the CDR3 is 15 residues. V was cut by 5 bases and J by 0 bases, with 11 bases left in between.

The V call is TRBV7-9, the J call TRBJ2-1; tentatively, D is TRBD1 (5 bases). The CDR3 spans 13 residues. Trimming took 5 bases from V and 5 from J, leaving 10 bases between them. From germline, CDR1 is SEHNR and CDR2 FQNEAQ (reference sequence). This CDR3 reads CASSRPRDNEQFF. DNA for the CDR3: TGTGCCAGCAGCCGCCCCAGGGACAATGAGCAGTTCTTC.

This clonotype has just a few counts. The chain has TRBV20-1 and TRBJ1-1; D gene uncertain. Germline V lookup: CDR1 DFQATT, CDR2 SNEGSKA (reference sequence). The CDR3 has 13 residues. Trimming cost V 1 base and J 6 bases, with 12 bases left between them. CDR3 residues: CSARVTGGAEAFF. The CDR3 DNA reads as TGCAGTGCTAGAGTTACCGGAGGAGCTGAAGCTTTCTTT.

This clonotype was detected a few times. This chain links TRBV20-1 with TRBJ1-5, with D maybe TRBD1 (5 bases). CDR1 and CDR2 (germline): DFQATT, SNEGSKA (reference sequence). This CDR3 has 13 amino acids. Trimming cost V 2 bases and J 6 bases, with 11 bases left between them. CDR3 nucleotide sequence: TGCAGTGCTAGAACGCGGGGCGTTCAGCCCCAGCATTTT. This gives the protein CSARTRGVQPQHF.

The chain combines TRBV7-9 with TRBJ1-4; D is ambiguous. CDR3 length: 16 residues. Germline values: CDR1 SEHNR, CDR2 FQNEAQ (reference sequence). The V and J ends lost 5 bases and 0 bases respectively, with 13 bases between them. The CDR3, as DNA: TGTGCCAGCAGCCTTCAAAGAGGGACAACTAATGAAAAACTGTTTTTT. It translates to CASSLQRGTTNEKLFF.

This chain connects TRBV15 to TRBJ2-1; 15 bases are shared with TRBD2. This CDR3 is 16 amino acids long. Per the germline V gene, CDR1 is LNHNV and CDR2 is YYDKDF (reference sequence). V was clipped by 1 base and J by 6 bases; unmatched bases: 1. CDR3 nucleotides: TGTGCCACCAGCAGAGGGACTAGCGGGAGGGTCAATGAGCAGTTCTTC. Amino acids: CATSRGTSGRVNEQFF.

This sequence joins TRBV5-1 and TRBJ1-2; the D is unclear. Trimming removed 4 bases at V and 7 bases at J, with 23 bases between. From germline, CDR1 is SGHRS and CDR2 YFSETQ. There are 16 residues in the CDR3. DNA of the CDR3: TGCGCCAGCAGCCCGGACGAGACATTCCCCCTACGTGGCTACACCTTC. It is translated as CASSPDETFPLRGYTF.

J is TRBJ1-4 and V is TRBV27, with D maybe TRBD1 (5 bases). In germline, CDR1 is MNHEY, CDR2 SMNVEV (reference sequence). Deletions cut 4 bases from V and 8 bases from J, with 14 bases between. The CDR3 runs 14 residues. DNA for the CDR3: TGTGCCAGCAGTTCCAGGGTGTCGGGGGAAAAACTGTTTTTT. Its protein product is CASSSRVSGEKLFF. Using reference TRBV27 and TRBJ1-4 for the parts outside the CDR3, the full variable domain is EAQVTQNPRYLITVTGKKLTVTCSQNMNHEYMSWYRQDPGLGLRQIYYSMNVEVTDKGDVPEGYKVSRKEKRNFPLILESPSPNQTSLYFCASSSRVSGEKLFFGSGTQLSVL.

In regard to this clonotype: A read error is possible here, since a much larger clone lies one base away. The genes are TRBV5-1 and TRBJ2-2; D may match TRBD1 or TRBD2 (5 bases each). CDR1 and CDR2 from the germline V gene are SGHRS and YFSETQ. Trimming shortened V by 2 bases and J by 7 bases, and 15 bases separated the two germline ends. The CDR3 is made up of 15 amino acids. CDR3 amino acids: CASSLRSRDRGELFF. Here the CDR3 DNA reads TGCGCCAGCAGCTTACGATCCCGGGACCGCGGGGAGCTGTTTTTT.

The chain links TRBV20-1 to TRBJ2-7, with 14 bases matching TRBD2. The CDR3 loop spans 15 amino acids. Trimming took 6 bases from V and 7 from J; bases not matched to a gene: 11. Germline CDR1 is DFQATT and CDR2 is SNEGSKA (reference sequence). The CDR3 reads CSARGTGTSGGEQYF. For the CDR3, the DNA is TGCAGTGCACGGGGAACCGGGACTAGCGGGGGTGAGCAGTACTTC.

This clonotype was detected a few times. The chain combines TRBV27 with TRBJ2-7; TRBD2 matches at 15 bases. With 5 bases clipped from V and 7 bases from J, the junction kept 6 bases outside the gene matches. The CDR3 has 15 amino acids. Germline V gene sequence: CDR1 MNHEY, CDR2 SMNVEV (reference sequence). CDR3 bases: TGTGCCAGCAGTGTTGGACTAGCGGGAGGGGTAGAGCAGTACTTC. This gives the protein CASSVGLAGGVEQYF.

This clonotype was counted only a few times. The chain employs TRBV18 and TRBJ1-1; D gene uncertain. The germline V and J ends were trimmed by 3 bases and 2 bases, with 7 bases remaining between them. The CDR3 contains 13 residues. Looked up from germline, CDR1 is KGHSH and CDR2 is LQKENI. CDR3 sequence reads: CASSPLINTEAFF. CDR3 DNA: TGTGCCAGCTCACCGTTAATTAACACTGAAGCTTTCTTT.

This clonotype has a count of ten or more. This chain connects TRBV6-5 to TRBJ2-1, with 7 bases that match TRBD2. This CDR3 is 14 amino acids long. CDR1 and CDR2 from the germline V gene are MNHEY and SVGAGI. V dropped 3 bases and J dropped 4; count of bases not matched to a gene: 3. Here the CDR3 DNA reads TGTGCCAGCAGTTATTCGGGAGGATACAATGAGCAGTTCTTC. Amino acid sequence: CASSYSGGYNEQFF.

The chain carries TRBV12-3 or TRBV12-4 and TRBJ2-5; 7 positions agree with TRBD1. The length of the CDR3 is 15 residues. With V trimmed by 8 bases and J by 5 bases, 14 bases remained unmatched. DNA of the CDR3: TGTGCCAGCGCCTTAGACAGGGCTGTTTTTGAGACCCAGTACTTC. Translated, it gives CASALDRAVFETQYF.

The CDR3 spells CASGFGGYEQYF. CDR3 sequence (DNA): TGTGCCAGCGGTTTTGGAGGGTACGAGCAGTACTTC. The chain carries TRBV4-2 and TRBJ2-7; TRBD2 is a possible D gene (6 bases). Germline V CDR1 and CDR2: LGHNA, YNFKEQ. V was shortened by 8 bases and J by 4 bases, with 12 bases between the two germline ends. The CDR3 extends over 12 amino acids.

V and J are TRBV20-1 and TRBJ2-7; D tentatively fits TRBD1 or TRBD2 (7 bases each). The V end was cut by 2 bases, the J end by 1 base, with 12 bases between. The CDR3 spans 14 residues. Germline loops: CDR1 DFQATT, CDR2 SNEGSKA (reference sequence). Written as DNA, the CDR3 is TGCAGTGCTAGAAGCGGGACAGTATCCTACGAGCAGTACTTC. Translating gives CSARSGTVSYEQYF.

The CDR3 DNA follows: TGTGCCAGCGGGGACGGCGGCTATGGCTACACCTTC. This codes for CASGDGGYGYTF. The chain is built from TRBV7-9 and TRBJ1-2; D may be TRBD1 (5 bases). Trimming took 8 bases from V and 4 from J, leaving 11 bases between them. The CDR3 loop spans 12 amino acids. The germline gives CDR1 SEHNR, CDR2 FQNEAQ (reference sequence).

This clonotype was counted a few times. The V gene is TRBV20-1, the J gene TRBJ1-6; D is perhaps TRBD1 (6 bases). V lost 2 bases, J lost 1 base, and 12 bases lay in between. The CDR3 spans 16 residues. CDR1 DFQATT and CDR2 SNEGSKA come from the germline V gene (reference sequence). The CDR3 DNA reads TGCAGTGCTAGATCGGGGGGCAGTTCCTATAATTCACCCCTCCACTTT. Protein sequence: CSARSGGSSYNSPLHF.

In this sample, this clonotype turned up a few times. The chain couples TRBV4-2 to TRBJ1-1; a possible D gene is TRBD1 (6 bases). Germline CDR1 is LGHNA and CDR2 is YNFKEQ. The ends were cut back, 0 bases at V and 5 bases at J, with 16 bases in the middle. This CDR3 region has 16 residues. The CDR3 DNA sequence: TGTGCCAGCAGCCAAGATTCGGGGGGCGAGGATACTGAAGCTTTCTTT. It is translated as CASSQDSGGEDTEAFF.